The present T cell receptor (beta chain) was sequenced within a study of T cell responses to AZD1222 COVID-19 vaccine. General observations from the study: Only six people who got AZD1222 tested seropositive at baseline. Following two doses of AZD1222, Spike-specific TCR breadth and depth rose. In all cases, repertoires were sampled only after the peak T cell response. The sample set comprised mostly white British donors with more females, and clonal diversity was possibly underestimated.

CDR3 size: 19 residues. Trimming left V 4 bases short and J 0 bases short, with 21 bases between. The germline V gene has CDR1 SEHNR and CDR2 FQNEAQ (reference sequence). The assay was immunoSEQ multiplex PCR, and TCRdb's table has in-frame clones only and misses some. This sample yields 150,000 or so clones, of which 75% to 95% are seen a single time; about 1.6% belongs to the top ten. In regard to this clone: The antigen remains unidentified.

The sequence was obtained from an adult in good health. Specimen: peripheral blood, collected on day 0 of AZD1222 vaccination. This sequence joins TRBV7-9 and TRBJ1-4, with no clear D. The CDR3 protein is CASSWSRRRNVATNEKLFF. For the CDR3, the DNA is TGTGCCAGCAGCTGGTCAAGGCGGAGGAACGTTGCAACTAATGAAAAACTGTTTTTT.